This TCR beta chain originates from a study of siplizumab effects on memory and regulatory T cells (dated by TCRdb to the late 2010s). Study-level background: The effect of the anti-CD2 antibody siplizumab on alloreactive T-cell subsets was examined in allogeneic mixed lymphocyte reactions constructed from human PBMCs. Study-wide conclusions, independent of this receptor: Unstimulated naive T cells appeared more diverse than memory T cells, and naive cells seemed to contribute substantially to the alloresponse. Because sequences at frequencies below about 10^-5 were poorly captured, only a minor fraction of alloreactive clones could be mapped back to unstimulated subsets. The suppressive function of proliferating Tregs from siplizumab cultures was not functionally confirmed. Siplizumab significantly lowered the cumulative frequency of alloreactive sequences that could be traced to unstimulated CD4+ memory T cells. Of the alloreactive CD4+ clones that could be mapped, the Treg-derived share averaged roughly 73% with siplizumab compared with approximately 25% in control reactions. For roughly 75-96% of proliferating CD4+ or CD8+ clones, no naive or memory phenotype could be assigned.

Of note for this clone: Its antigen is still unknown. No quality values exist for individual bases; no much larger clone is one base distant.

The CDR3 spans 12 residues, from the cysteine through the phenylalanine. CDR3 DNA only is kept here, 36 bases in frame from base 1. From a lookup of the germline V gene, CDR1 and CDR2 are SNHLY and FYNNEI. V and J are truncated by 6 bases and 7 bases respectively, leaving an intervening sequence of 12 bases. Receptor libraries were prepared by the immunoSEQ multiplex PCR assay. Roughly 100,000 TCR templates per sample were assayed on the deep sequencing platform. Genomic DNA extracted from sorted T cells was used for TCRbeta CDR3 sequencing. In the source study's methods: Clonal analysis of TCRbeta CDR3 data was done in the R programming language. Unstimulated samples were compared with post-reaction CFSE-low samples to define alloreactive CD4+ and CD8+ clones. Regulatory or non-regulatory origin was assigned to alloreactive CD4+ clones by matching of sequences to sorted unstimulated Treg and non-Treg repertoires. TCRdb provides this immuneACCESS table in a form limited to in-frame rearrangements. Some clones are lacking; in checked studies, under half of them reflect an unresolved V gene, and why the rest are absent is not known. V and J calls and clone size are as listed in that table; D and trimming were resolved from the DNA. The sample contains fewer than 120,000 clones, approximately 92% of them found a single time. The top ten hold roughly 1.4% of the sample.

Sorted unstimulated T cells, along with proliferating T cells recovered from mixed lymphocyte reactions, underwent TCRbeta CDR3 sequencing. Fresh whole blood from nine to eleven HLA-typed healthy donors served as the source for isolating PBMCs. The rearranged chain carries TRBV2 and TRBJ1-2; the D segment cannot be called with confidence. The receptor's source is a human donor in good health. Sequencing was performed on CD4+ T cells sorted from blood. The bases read TGTGCCAGCAGCGTTGATCTGGGTGGCTACACCTTC. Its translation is CASSVDLGGYTF.